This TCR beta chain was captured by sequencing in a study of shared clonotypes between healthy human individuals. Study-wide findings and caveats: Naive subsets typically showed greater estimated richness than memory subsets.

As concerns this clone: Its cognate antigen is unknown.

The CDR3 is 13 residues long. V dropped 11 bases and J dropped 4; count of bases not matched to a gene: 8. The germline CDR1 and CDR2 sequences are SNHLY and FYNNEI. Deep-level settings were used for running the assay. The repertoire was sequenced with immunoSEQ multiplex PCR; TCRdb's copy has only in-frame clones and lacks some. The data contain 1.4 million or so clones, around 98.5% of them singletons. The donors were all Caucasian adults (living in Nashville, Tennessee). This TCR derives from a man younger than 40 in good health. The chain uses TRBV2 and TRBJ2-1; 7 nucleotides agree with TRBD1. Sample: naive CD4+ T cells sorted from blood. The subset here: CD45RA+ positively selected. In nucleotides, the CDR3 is TGTGCCGTCAGACCGGGACAGTACAATGAGCAGTTCTTC. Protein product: CAVRPGQYNEQFF. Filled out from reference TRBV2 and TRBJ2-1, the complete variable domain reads EPEVTQTPSHQVTQMGQEVILRCVPISNHLYFYWYRQILGQKVEFLVSFYNNEISEKSEIFDDQFSVERPDGSNFTLKIRSTKLEDSAMYFCAVRPGQYNEQFFGPGTRLTVL.